Detailed here is one TCR beta chain. As yet, its antigen is unknown. This sample stems from a study of early stage breast cancer tumors. Overall study context: Among around 12 ER+/PR+/HER2- tumors, eight were ductal, four lobular. Study conclusions and caveats: Tumors had roughly 2.5-fold higher T cell density and higher clonality than adjacent normal breast tissue. Blood repertoires resembled normal breast more than tumor. Chain pairing and CD4, CD8 or FOXP3 expression were not captured.

Data came from immunoSEQ multiplex PCR; TCRdb stores just in-frame clones and leaves some out. The data show 40,000 to 60,000 clones, approximately 83% seen once. The V gene end was trimmed by 6 bases and the J gene end by 3 bases; junction bases not matched to a gene: 4. The length of the CDR3 is 13 residues. CDR1 is ENHRY and CDR2 is SYGVKD in the germline V gene. This chain uses TRBV10-3 with TRBJ1-1; 7 bases are shared with TRBD1. The sequencing input was blood. This TCR was recovered from a person in their fifties or sixties with breast cancer. CDR3 loop: CAISPGQYTEAFF. DNA of the CDR3: TGTGCCATCAGCCCGGGACAGTACACTGAAGCTTTCTTT.